Given below is one T cell receptor (beta chain) in context. This clone was observed a handful of times. Its antigen is not yet known. No quality values exist for individual bases; no much larger clone is one base distant. Whole blood was collected in K2EDTA tubes by collaborating institutions according to the institutions' own protocols. For TCRbeta analysis, collaborators shipped samples as frozen whole blood, isolated PBMCs, or DNA extracted from either of those sample types. The sample comes from a study of blood T cell repertoires in COVID-19 (dated by TCRdb to 2020 to 2022). About the full investigation: Collaborator samples came from the United States, Italy and Spain and covered acute and convalescent phases of COVID-19. The repertoires were released in a freely available public database intended as a resource for research on the immune response to SARS-CoV-2. The samples were drawn from the first 160 participants of the ongoing ImmuneRACE study and from 950 to 1,500 subjects provided by 6 global collaborators. The material from the prospective study consisted of cDNA or gDNA derived from T cells, B-cell-depleted T cells, or PBMCs. Where available, HLA class I and class II types were obtained from metadata supplied by the sample provider rather than from assay-based typing. The sample metadata nearly always contained a de-identified subject ID, COVID-19 status, age in years and sex. Subjects who had been exposed to COVID-19, were actively infected with it, or had recovered from it provided the deeply sampled blood TCRbeta repertoires that made up the dataset.

TCRbeta CDR3 regions were amplified from genomic DNA using the immunoSEQ Assay, a bias-controlled multiplex PCR. As for the authors' bioinformatics: Nucleated cell counts per sample were estimated from amplification of reference gene primers within the assay. To quantify the absolute abundance of each unique TCRbeta CDR3 rearrangement, sequence reads were collapsed and filtered. For each sample, productive Simpson clonality was calculated by taking the square root of Simpson's diversity index across productive rearrangements. TCRdb stores this immuneACCESS table with in-frame sequences only. Part of the clones is absent; in the studies checked, under half of the shortfall reflects unresolved V genes, and no reason is known for the rest. The DNA gave D and trimming, while V, J and clone size come from that table. The sample table holds tens of thousands of clones, of which over 70% were seen once. Over 8.5% of the sample goes to the ten largest clones.

Trimming costs V 0 bases and J 0 bases, and their ends lie 6 bases apart. Reading the germline V gene (reference sequence) gives CDR1 SGHKS and CDR2 YYEKEE. The CDR3 contains 14 residues, cysteine and phenylalanine counted. Of the read, only the CDR3 DNA is kept; its 42 bases are in frame from base 1. Points the paper makes about the study in general: Clinical and demographic metadata were provided uncurated, with the amount varying by source and participant.

Sequences were obtained from peripheral blood. The chain links TRBV5-5 with TRBJ1-2; a weak D assignment points to TRBD1 (6 bases agree). The source of this sequence is an elderly man with acute or convalescent COVID-19. The CDR3 protein is CASSLDRANYGYTF. The DNA reads as follows: TGTGCCAGCAGCTTGGACAGGGCTAACTATGGCTACACCTTC.